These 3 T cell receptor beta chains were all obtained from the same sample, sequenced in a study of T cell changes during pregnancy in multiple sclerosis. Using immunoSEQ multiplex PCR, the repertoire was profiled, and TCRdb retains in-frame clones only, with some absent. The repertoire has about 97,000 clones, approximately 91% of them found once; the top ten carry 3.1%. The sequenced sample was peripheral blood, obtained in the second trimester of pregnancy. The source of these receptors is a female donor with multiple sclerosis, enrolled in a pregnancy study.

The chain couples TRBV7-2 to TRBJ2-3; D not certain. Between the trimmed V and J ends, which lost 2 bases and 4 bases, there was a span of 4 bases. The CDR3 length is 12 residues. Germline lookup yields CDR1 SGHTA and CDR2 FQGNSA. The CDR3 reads CASSLLADTQYF. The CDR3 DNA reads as TGTGCCAGCAGCTTATTAGCAGATACGCAGTATTTT.

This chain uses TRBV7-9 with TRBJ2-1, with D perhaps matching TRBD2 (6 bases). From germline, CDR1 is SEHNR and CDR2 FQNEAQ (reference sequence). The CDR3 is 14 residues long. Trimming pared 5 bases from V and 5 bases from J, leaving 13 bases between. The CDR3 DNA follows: TGTGCCAGCAGCCCTTGGGAGGATCACAATGAGCAGTTCTTC. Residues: CASSPWEDHNEQFF.

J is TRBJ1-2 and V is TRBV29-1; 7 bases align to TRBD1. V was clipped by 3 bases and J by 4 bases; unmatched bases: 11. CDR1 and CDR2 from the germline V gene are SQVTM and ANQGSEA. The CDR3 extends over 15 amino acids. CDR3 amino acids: CSVDNPGGQIYGYTF. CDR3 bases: TGCAGCGTTGATAACCCCGGGGGACAGATCTATGGCTACACCTTC.